A selection of T cell receptor beta chains follows, all from one sample in a study of CD8+ T cells in alopecia areata. Assay used: immunoSEQ multiplex PCR; TCRdb lists only in-frame clones, some missing. The sample includes about 97,000 clones, roughly 41% of them seen just once. Sequenced sample: CD4+ T cells sorted from blood. The receptors were gathered from a human donor with alopecia areata. Both conserved end residues are part of each CDR3. The D gene is left open where the match is weak. Size tells how often a clone was seen (once, few, many) or the class of an expanded clone, and some rows leave it out.

TRBJ1-5	TRBV5-6	.	.	TGTGCCAGCAGCCCGACAAATATAGGGGGTCAGCCCCAGCATTTT	CASSPTNIGGQPQHF
TRBJ2-3	TRBV11-2	.	.	TGTGCCAGCAGCTTTAGGGGTGCCGCAGATACGCAGTATTTT	CASSFRGAADTQYF
TRBJ2-7	TRBV18	.	few	TGTGCCAGCTCACCGCGGGTGTCCTACGAGCAGTACTTC	CASSPRVSYEQYF
TRBJ1-6	TRBV27	TRBD1	.	TGTGCCAGCAGACTCGCGGGACAGATAAATTCACCCCTCCACTTT	CASRLAGQINSPLHF
TRBJ1-1	TRBV7-8	.	.	TGTGCCAGCAGCTCCGACAGTGTCACTGAAGCTTTCTTT	CASSSDSVTEAFF
TRBJ1-6	TRBV7-9	.	few	TGTGCCAGCAGCTTAGCAGGGAGTCGTGGTTCACCCCTCCACTTT	CASSLAGSRGSPLHF
TRBJ1-2	TRBV10-3	.	.	TGTGCCATCAGTGGGACAGCAGGGATCTATGGCTACACCTTC	CAISGTAGIYGYTF
TRBJ2-3	TRBV29-1	.	.	TGCAGCGTTAGGCAGGGAGGCACAGATACGCAGTATTTT	CSVRQGGTDTQYF
TRBJ1-1	TRBV28	TRBD1	few	TGTGCCAGCAGTCCCGGGACCCAGGGGGAGTCGGCTGAAGCTTTCTTT	CASSPGTQGESAEAFF
TRBJ2-6	TRBV30	TRBD1	.	TGTGCCTGGAGTTCCGACAGGGTAAGCCCTGGGGCCAACGTCCTGACTTTC	CAWSSDRVSPGANVLTF
TRBJ2-2	TRBV7-2	TRBD1	few	TGTGCCAGCAGCCCACTGACAGGGCCAAACACCGGGGAGCTGTTTTTT	CASSPLTGPNTGELFF
TRBJ1-1	TRBV5-6	.	few	TGTGCCAGCAGCTTGGCCGGGATCCGGGGAGATGAAGCTTTCTTT	CASSLAGIRGDEAFF
TRBJ2-7	TRBV5-1	.	.	TGCGCCAGCAGCTCCGAGGGGGTTTCCTACGAGCAGTACTTC	CASSSEGVSYEQYF
TRBJ2-4	TRBV28	TRBD2	.	TGTGCCAGCACCGGAGCGGGGCCTACCAAAAACATTCAGTACTTC	CASTGAGPTKNIQYF
TRBJ1-1	TRBV5-1	TRBD1	.	TGCGCCAGCAGCTTGAGAGGGGGCGCTGGGGACACTGAAGCTTTCTTT	CASSLRGGAGDTEAFF
TRBJ1-1	TRBV30	.	once	TGTGCCTGGAGCCTGTTGGGGATTGGGGACACTGAAGCTTTCTTT	CAWSLLGIGDTEAFF
TRBJ1-1	TRBV23-1	.	.	TGCGCCATCGAAGGGGCTGAAGCTTTCTTT	CAIEGAEAFF
TRBJ2-5	TRBV5-6	TRBD2	few	TGTGCCAGCAGCGCTAGCGGGACTCAAGAGACCCAGTACTTC	CASSASGTQETQYF
TRBJ2-1	TRBV5-1	.	.	TGCGCCAGCAGCTTGATCGATGAGCAGTTCTTC	CASSLIDEQFF
TRBJ2-1	TRBV19	TRBD2	few	TGTGCCAGCGGGGGGACTAATGAGCAGTTCTTC	CASGGTNEQFF
TRBJ1-2	TRBV14	.	few	TGTGCCAGCAGCCAAGCCAGATTTAACTATGGCTACACCTTC	CASSQARFNYGYTF
TRBJ2-1	TRBV5-1	TRBD1	.	TGCGCCAGCACCCCTATTCCGGGACAGGGTAATTCGAATGAGCAGTTCTTC	CASTPIPGQGNSNEQFF
TRBJ2-5	TRBV18	.	few	TGTGCCAGCTCACCTACCAACCAAGAGACCCAGTACTTC	CASSPTNQETQYF
TRBJ1-2	TRBV5-1	.	.	TGCGCCAGCAGCTTCCTAATTCGGGCCCCGGGGCAGGGCTACACCTTC	CASSFLIRAPGQGYTF
TRBJ1-1	TRBV6-5	.	.	TGTGCCAGCAGCAGGGGCACTGAAGCTTTCTTT	CASSRGTEAFF
TRBJ2-7	TRBV4-1	TRBD1	.	TGCGCCAGCAGTCAAGGACAGGGGATCTCCTACGAGCAGTACTTC	CASSQGQGISYEQYF
TRBJ2-2	TRBV5-1	TRBD1	.	TGCGCCAGCAGCTGGGCCGGGACAGGGGAAGCCGGGGAGCTGTTTTTT	CASSWAGTGEAGELFF
TRBJ1-6	TRBV6-5	.	once	TGTGCCAGCAGTTACGACCGAGGTTATTCACCCCTCCACTTT	CASSYDRGYSPLHF
TRBJ1-5	TRBV30	.	.	TGTGCCTGGAGTGCCACGTTGGCTGGCAATCAGCCCCAGCATTTT	CAWSATLAGNQPQHF
TRBJ2-3	TRBV29-1	TRBD1	.	TGCAGCGTGATGGACAGGGTGACCACAGATACGCAGTATTTT	CSVMDRVTTDTQYF
TRBJ2-3	TRBV28	.	few	TGTGCCAGCAGTTTAGGGTTTAGCTACACTAGCACAGATACGCAGTATTTT	CASSLGFSYTSTDTQYF
TRBJ2-7	TRBV20-1	.	.	TGCAGTCTCCACCCCCAGTACGAGCAGTACTTC	CSLHPQYEQYF
TRBJ2-1	TRBV5-1	TRBD2	.	TGCGCCAGCAGCGTGGGTGGACTAGCGGGAATAGAGGAGCAGTTCTTC	CASSVGGLAGIEEQFF
TRBJ2-1	TRBV2	TRBD2	.	TGTGCCAGCACCGCCGCGTCGACGGGAGGAAGGTACAATGAGCAGTTCTTC	CASTAASTGGRYNEQFF
TRBJ1-2	TRBV23-1	.	few	TGCGCCAGCAGTCAATCGAGTGATGATGGGGTTAGAGGCTACACCTTC	CASSQSSDDGVRGYTF
TRBJ2-7	TRBV30	TRBD2	.	TGTGCCTGGAGTGTACGTGGGACTAGCACCTACGAGCAGTACTTC	CAWSVRGTSTYEQYF
TRBJ1-4	TRBV7-2	.	.	TGTGCCAGCAGTTCTTCCGGGACGATTAATGAAAAACTGTTTTTT	CASSSSGTINEKLFF
TRBJ2-5	TRBV7-9	.	.	TGTGCCAGCAGCTTAGTTTCGGGTACAAAGACCCAGTACTTC	CASSLVSGTKTQYF
TRBJ2-3	TRBV9	.	many	TGTGCCAGCAGCGTAGATCACAGAAGCACAGATACGCAGTATTTT	CASSVDHRSTDTQYF